The T cell receptor beta chain under discussion was sequenced for a study of T-cell memory formation after mild COVID-19. Germline V gene sequence: CDR1 SGHTA, CDR2 FQGNSA. The CDR3 has 13 amino acids. The germline V and J ends were trimmed by 7 bases and 11 bases, with 20 bases remaining between them. In its sample, this clonotype was seen a few times. Using its own MiXCR run on the 5' RACE reads, TCRdb lists one record per CDR3 protein. The repertoire holds roughly 510,000 distinct CDR3 sequences, around 15% seen once, with roughly 8% in the top ten. This receptor was taken from an adult woman who had mild COVID-19 (a few samples of this study predate the infection). Cell type and time point are not known. Sequencing used PBMCs or a T cell subset sorted from them (not recorded which). The chain employs TRBV7-2 and TRBJ1-1; D call uncertain. CDR3: CASTIMTGVMAFF. CDR3 nucleotides: TGTGCCAGCACCATAATGACCGGTGTCATGGCTTTCTTT.